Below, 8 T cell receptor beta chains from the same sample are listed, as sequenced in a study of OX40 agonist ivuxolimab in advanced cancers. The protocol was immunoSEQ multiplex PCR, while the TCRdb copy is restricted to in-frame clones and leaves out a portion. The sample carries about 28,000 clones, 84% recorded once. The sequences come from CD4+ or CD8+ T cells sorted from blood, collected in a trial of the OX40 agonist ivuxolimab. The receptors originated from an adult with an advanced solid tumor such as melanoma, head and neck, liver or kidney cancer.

The DNA of the CDR3 is TGTGCCAGCAGTTATAGGATTCCTTACGAGCAGTACTTC. Translating gives CASSYRIPYEQYF. The chain joins TRBV6-5 to TRBJ2-7; no definite D call. V lost 3 bases and J 4 bases, leaving 10 bases between the germline ends. Per germline, CDR1 MNHEY and CDR2 SVGAGI. The CDR3 extends over 13 amino acids.

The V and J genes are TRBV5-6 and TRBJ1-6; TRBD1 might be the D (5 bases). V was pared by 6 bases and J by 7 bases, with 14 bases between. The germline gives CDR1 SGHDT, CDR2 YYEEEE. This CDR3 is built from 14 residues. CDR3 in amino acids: CASNYDRLNSPLHF. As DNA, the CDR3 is TGTGCCAGCAACTACGACAGACTCAATTCACCCCTCCACTTT.

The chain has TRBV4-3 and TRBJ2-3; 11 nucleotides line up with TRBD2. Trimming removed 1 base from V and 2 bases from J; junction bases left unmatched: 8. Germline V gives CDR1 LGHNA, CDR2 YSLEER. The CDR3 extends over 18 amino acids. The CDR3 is CASSQGTSGYTYTDTQYF. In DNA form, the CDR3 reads TGCGCCAGCAGCCAAGGGACTAGCGGGTACACTTACACAGATACGCAGTATTTT.

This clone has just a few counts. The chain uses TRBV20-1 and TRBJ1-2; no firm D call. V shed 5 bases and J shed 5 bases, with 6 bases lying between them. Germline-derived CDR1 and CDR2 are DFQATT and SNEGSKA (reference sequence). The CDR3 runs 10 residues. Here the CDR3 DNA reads TGCAGTGCTCTAGATTATGGCTACACCTTC. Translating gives CSALDYGYTF.

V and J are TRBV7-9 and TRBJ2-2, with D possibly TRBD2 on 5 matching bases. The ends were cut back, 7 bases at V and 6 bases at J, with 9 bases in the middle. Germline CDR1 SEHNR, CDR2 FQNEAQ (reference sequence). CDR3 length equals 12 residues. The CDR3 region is CASNEGAGELFF. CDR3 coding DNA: TGTGCCAGCAACGAGGGCGCCGGGGAGCTGTTTTTT. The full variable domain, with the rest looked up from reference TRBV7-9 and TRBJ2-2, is DTGVSQNPRHKITKRGQNVTFRCDPISEHNRLYWYRQTLGQGPEFLTYFQNEAQLEKSRLLSDRFSAERPKGSFSTLEIQRTEQGDSAMYLCASNEGAGELFFGEGSRLTVL.

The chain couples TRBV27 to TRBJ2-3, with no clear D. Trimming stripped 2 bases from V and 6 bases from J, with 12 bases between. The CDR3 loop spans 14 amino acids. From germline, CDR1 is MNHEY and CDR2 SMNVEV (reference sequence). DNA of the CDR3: TGTGCCAGCAGTTTAGGCAGAACAACCGATACGCAGTATTTT. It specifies CASSLGRTTDTQYF.

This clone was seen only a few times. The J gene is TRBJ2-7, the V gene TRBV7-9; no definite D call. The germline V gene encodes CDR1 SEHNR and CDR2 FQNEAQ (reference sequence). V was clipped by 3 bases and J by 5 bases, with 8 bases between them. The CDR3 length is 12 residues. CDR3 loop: CASSFSQNEQYF. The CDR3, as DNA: TGTGCCAGCAGCTTTTCACAAAACGAGCAGTACTTC. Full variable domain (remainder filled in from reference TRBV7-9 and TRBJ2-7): DTGVSQNPRHKITKRGQNVTFRCDPISEHNRLYWYRQTLGQGPEFLTYFQNEAQLEKSRLLSDRFSAERPKGSFSTLEIQRTEQGDSAMYLCASSFSQNEQYFGPGTRLTVT.

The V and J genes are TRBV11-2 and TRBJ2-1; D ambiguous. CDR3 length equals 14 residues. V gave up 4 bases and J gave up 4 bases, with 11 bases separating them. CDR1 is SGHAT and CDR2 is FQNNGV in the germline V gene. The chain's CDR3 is CASSSAMEYNEQFF. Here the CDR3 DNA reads TGTGCCAGCAGCTCAGCGATGGAGTACAATGAGCAGTTCTTC.